A single sample is the source of the 18 T cell receptor beta chains below, sequenced in a study of blood T cell repertoires in COVID-19. Measured with immunoSEQ multiplex PCR; TCRdb has only the in-frame clones, and not every one. Of some 270,000 clones listed, roughly 89% are singletons. Sequencing used peripheral blood. The receptors stem from a woman in her forties who had recovered from COVID-19.

V usage is TRBV19 and J usage is TRBJ2-1, with 11 positions matching TRBD2. The length of the CDR3 is 15 residues. In germline, CDR1 is LNHDA, CDR2 SQIVND (reference sequence). The V and J ends lost 2 bases and 7 bases, in that order; junction bases with no gene match: 4. The CDR3: CASSISSGRVNEQFF. The DNA of the CDR3 is TGTGCCAGTAGTATAAGTAGCGGGAGGGTGAATGAGCAGTTCTTC.

This clone was found once. The genes are TRBV24-1 and TRBJ2-7; 7 bases line up with TRBD1. Germline CDR1 is KGHDR and CDR2 is SFDVKD. This CDR3 region has 15 residues. The V segment lost 8 bases and the J segment 3 bases; nucleotides outside the gene matches: 12. The CDR3 DNA sequence: TGTGCCACCAATAGGCTGGGACAGAACAACTACGAGCAGTACGTC. Translation: CATNRLGQNNYEQYV.

The chain links TRBV7-9 to TRBJ1-5; tentatively, D is TRBD1 (5 bases). Trimming removed 5 bases from V and 8 bases from J, with 16 bases in between. CDR1 SEHNR and CDR2 FQNEAQ come from the germline V gene (reference sequence). There are 14 residues in the CDR3. CDR3 sequence reads: CASSPGGGAEPQHF. CDR3 in DNA: TGTGCCAGCAGCCCCGGTGGAGGGGCGGAGCCCCAGCATTTT.

The chain carries TRBV7-2 and TRBJ2-1; 7 positions agree with TRBD2. The length of the CDR3 is 15 residues. The V segment lost 5 bases and the J segment 7 bases; nucleotides outside the gene matches: 11. Germline lookup yields CDR1 SGHTA and CDR2 FQGNSA. In nucleotides, the CDR3 is TGTGCCAGCAGCGCCTTGACTAGCAGTAATAATGAGCAGTTCTTC. Translation gives CASSALTSSNNEQFF.

The chain is built from TRBV19 and TRBJ1-5; D remains ambiguous. This CDR3 is 15 amino acids long. V lost 3 bases, J lost 7 bases, and 16 bases lay in between. The germline V gene encodes CDR1 LNHDA and CDR2 SQIVND (reference sequence). CDR3 sequence: CASSILPFGEQPQHF. CDR3 in DNA: TGTGCCAGTAGTATCCTACCCTTTGGGGAGCAGCCCCAGCATTTT.

V usage is TRBV3-1 (or the pseudogene TRBV3-2) and J usage is TRBJ2-3; D may be TRBD1 (5 bases). Per germline, CDR1 LGHDT and CDR2 YNNKEL (reference sequence). Trimming pared 1 base from V and 2 bases from J, leaving 10 bases between. The CDR3 runs 15 residues. DNA for the CDR3: TGTGCCAGCAGCCAAGGTGTAGGGGCCACAGATACGCAGTATTTT. Its protein is CASSQGVGATDTQYF.

CDR3 coding DNA: TGTGCCAGCTCACCAACAGCGAACACCGGGGAGCTGTTTTTT. Encoded protein: CASSPTANTGELFF. The chain combines TRBV18 with TRBJ2-2; D is unclear. There are 14 residues in the CDR3. CDR1 KGHSH and CDR2 LQKENI come from the germline V gene. V dropped 2 bases and J dropped 0 bases, with 4 bases sitting between them.

This rearrangement joins TRBV7-9 to TRBJ1-2, with D possibly being TRBD1 (5 bases). Germline CDR1 reads SEHNR; CDR2 reads FQNEAQ (reference sequence). The V and J ends lost 11 bases and 3 bases respectively, with 16 bases between them. The CDR3 is 13 amino acids. The CDR3 sequence: CAGEVRGDYGYTF. The CDR3 coding sequence is TGTGCCGGGGAGGTGAGGGGCGACTATGGCTACACCTTC.

The rearrangement uses TRBV7-3 and TRBJ1-1, with 7 bases that match TRBD1. Germline-derived CDR1 and CDR2 are SGHTA and FQGTGA. V lost 5 bases and J lost 3; bases outside the gene matches: 3. CDR3 length: 13 residues. CDR3: CASSRDRDTEAFF. The CDR3, as DNA: TGTGCCAGCAGCAGAGACAGGGACACTGAAGCTTTCTTT.

This clone has only a few counts. The rearrangement joins TRBV27 to TRBJ1-2; D might be TRBD1 (6 bases). CDR3 length: 14 amino acids. V dropped 6 bases and J dropped 4 bases, with 15 bases sitting between them. Germline CDR1 and CDR2: MNHEY and SMNVEV (reference sequence). In DNA, the CDR3 is TGTGCCAGCAGGAGAATAGGACAGTCCTATGGCTACACCTTC. Translating gives CASRRIGQSYGYTF.

The rearrangement joins TRBV7-6 to TRBJ2-2; D possibly corresponds to TRBD2 (5 bases). The CDR3 sequence is 14 residues long. Germline values: CDR1 SGHVS, CDR2 FNYEAQ. V lost 5 bases to trimming and J lost 2 bases, with 9 bases between them. The DNA for the CDR3 is TGTGCCAGCAGCCCTGGACTTAACACCGGGGAGCTGTTTTTT. This sequence encodes CASSPGLNTGELFF.

This rearrangement joins TRBV7-9 to TRBJ2-7; TRBD1 agrees at 7 bases. The CDR3 length is 13 residues. Germline lookup yields CDR1 SEHNR and CDR2 FQNEAQ (reference sequence). Trimming cost V 8 bases and J 5 bases; bases outside gene matches: 9. CDR3 bases: TGTGCCAGCCAGGGGGTTCAATTGGACGAGCAGTACTTC. It yields the protein CASQGVQLDEQYF.

The chain uses TRBV28 and TRBJ1-1; TRBD1 is a possible D gene (5 bases). This CDR3 has 13 residues. V was trimmed by 6 bases and J by 3 bases, leaving 11 bases between them. Per the germline V gene, CDR1 is MDHEN and CDR2 is SYDVKM. The CDR3, as DNA: TGTGCCAGCAGCGGGGGTGGGTACACTGAAGCTTTCTTT. This encodes CASSGGGYTEAFF. Together with reference TRBV28 and TRBJ1-1, the CDR3 gives the full variable domain: DVKVTQSSRYLVKRTGEKVFLECVQDMDHENMFWYRQDPGLGLRLIYFSYDVKMKEKGDIPEGYSVSREKKERFSLILESASTNQTSMYLCASSGGGYTEAFFGQGTRLTVV.

Only a few counts were recorded for this clone. The rearrangement links TRBV5-4 to TRBJ2-1; the match to TRBD1 covers 9 bases. This CDR3 comprises 15 residues. V was pared by 3 bases and J by 9 bases, with 10 bases of the junction left unmatched. Per the germline V gene, CDR1 is SGHNT and CDR2 is YYREEE (reference sequence). CDR3 sequence: CASSSQQGALGEQFF. CDR3 nucleotide sequence: TGTGCCAGCAGCTCACAACAGGGGGCGCTTGGTGAGCAGTTCTTC.

V and J are TRBV2 and TRBJ2-5; TRBD2 agrees at 9 bases. Losses at the gene ends were 4 bases for V and 5 bases for J; bases not matched to a gene: 8. Germline CDR1 reads SNHLY; CDR2 reads FYNNEI. The CDR3 has 15 residues. The CDR3 protein is CASSGGGGAAETQYF. The CDR3 bases are TGTGCCAGCAGTGGAGGCGGGGGGGCCGCGGAGACCCAGTACTTC. The full variable domain, in which reference TRBV2 and TRBJ2-5 provide the parts outside the CDR3, is EPEVTQTPSHQVTQMGQEVILRCVPISNHLYFYWYRQILGQKVEFLVSFYNNEISEKSEIFDDQFSVERPDGSNFTLKIRSTKLEDSAMYFCASSGGGGAAETQYFGPGTRLLVL.

The V gene is TRBV6-5, the J gene TRBJ1-5; D remains unclear. CDR3 length: 14 residues. The germline gives CDR1 MNHEY, CDR2 SVGAGI. V lost 7 bases, J lost 2 bases, and 12 bases lay in between. CDR3 nucleotide sequence: TGTGCCAGCACCCCTTACGGGGGCAATCAGCCCCAGCATTTT. This codes for CASTPYGGNQPQHF.

The V and J genes are TRBV7-9 and TRBJ2-2; D possibly corresponds to TRBD2 (5 bases). From germline, CDR1 is SEHNR and CDR2 FQNEAQ (reference sequence). CDR3 length equals 14 residues. The ends were cut back, 5 bases at V and 6 bases at J, with 13 bases in the middle. As DNA, the CDR3 is TGTGCCAGCAGCCCCCTCCGGGATTCCGGGGAGCTGTTTTTT. This encodes CASSPLRDSGELFF.

The chain employs TRBV9 and TRBJ2-2; D possibly corresponds to TRBD1 (5 bases). Germline-derived CDR1 and CDR2 are SGDLS and YYNGEE. Between the trimmed V and J ends, which lost 1 base and 0 bases, there was a span of 10 bases. The CDR3 is 16 residues long. Written as DNA, the CDR3 is TGTGCCAGCAGCGTACAGGGATACGCGAACACCGGGGAGCTGTTTTTT. This translates into CASSVQGYANTGELFF.